These T cell receptor beta chains were read from a single sample in a study of T-cell reconstitution after alpha-beta-depleted transplantation in children. One entry per CDR3 protein results from TCRdb running MiXCR on the PCR reads. The sample carries about 50,000 distinct CDR3 sequences, about 5.7% recorded once. Source: PBMCs, mostly from graft donor cells, taken 60 days after TCRalphabeta/CD19-depleted stem cell transplant. The receptor set was obtained from a female patient aged 2-9 years who had a stem cell transplant for aplastic anemia, so the T cells may come from the graft donor. Each CDR3 is given with its conserved first and last residue. A D gene is named only where the DNA matches it firmly. Size tells how often a clone was seen (once, few, many) or the class of an expanded clone, and some rows leave it out.

. TRBJ2-1 TRBV7-9 few CASSPRPSTSYNEQFF TGTGCCAGCAGCCCGCGCCCCTCAACCTCCTACAATGAGCAGTTCTTC
TRBD1 TRBJ1-4 TRBV7-9 many CASSLQGAHGEKLFF TGTGCCAGCAGCCTACAGGGGGCTCATGGTGAAAAACTGTTTTTT
TRBD2 TRBJ2-3 TRBV4-2 medium-sized CASSQEGTNTDTQYF TGTGCCAGCAGCCAAGAGGGGACTAACACAGATACGCAGTATTTT
. TRBJ2-7 TRBV5-1 many CASSLLIGGRGYEQYF TGCGCCAGCAGCTTGCTGATCGGGGGCAGGGGCTACGAGCAGTACTTC
. TRBJ1-3 TRBV20-1 many CSAREGAGNTIYF TGCAGTGCTAGAGAGGGGGCTGGAAACACCATATATTTT
TRBD1 TRBJ2-5 TRBV14 few CASSQGRGETQYF TGTGCCAGCAGCCAAGGCAGGGGGGAGACCCAGTACTTC
. TRBJ2-5 TRBV11-2 many CASSLDRAGETQYF TGTGCCAGCAGCTTAGACAGGGCGGGAGAGACCCAGTACTTC
. TRBJ1-6 TRBV9 many CASSLVDSPLHF TGTGCCAGCAGCCTAGTTGATTCACCCCTCCACTTT
. TRBJ2-1 TRBV20-1 many CSARDILTFSSYNEQFF TGCAGTGCTAGAGATATATTGACTTTCAGCTCCTACAATGAGCAGTTCTTC
TRBD1 TRBJ1-5 TRBV6-2/TRBV6-3 many CASSLTGGSNQPQHF TGTGCCAGCAGCTTGACAGGGGGTAGCAATCAGCCCCAGCATTTT
. TRBJ2-3 TRBV7-9 . CASSLHALATHTDTQYF TGTGCCAGCAGCTTACACGCCCTCGCAACGCACACAGATACGCAGTATTTT
. TRBJ2-1 TRBV28 many CATNPVLFRTTPEQFF TGTGCCACCAACCCTGTCCTATTTCGGACTACACCCGAGCAGTTCTTC
. TRBJ2-2 TRBV2 many CASNQAGGRGGELFF TGTGCCAGCAACCAGGCCGGAGGACGGGGCGGGGAGCTGTTTTTT
. TRBJ2-2 TRBV6-5 many CASSYNRNTGELFF TGTGCCAGCAGTTATAACAGGAACACCGGGGAGCTGTTTTTT
. TRBJ1-2 TRBV4-2 many CASSRDRRTFNGYTF TGTGCCAGCAGCCGAGATAGACGGACGTTTAATGGCTACACCTTC
. TRBJ2-2 TRBV7-3 . CASRGGNTGELFF TGTGCCAGCAGAGGAGGGAACACCGGGGAGCTGTTTTTT
. TRBJ2-5 TRBV7-7 . CASSFGGQGETQYF TGTGCTAGCAGCTTCGGGGGACAAGGAGAGACCCAGTACTTC
. TRBJ2-4 TRBV4-1 many CASSQVVLAKNIQYF TGCGCCAGCAGCCAAGTAGTTTTAGCCAAAAACATTCAGTACTTC
TRBD2 TRBJ2-1 TRBV9 many CASSSGLAGAISDNEQFF TGTGCCAGCAGTTCCGGACTAGCGGGGGCCATATCGGACAATGAGCAGTTCTTC
. TRBJ2-3 TRBV7-9 few CASSLTLGADTQYF TGTGCCAGCAGCTTGACCCTAGGGGCAGATACGCAGTATTTT
. TRBJ2-2 TRBV12-3/TRBV12-4 many CASSTLGSGELFF TGTGCCAGCAGCACATTAGGGTCGGGGGAGCTGTTTTTT
TRBD2 TRBJ2-1 TRBV29-1 many CSVDFTSGRARDNEQFF TGCAGCGTTGACTTCACTAGCGGGAGGGCCCGGGATAATGAGCAGTTCTTC
TRBD1 TRBJ1-5 TRBV10-2 many CASSESQGVPQHF TGCGCCAGCAGTGAGTCTCAGGGGGTGCCCCAGCATTTT
TRBD1 TRBJ2-7 TRBV12-3/TRBV12-4 many CASSSSGTGPYEQYF TGTGCCAGCAGTTCCTCCGGGACAGGGCCCTACGAGCAGTACTTC
. TRBJ2-3 TRBV11-2 . CASSFGTRDTQYF TGTGCCAGCAGCTTCGGGACACGCGATACGCAGTATTTT
. TRBJ2-2 TRBV6-2/TRBV6-3 many CASSYWGGSTGELFF TGTGCCAGCAGTTACTGGGGCGGAAGCACCGGGGAGCTGTTTTTT
. TRBJ2-5 TRBV28 . CASRTTSIWETQYF TGTGCCAGCAGGACGACTAGTATTTGGGAGACCCAGTACTTC
. TRBJ2-7 TRBV20-1 many CSASKTGEQYF TGCAGTGCTAGTAAGACAGGCGAGCAGTACTTC
. TRBJ2-3 TRBV28 . CASSLSMITDTQYF TGTGCCAGCAGTTTATCTATGATCACAGATACGCAGTATTTT
. TRBJ2-5 TRBV12-3/TRBV12-4 many CASGSGTRQETQYF TGTGCCAGCGGGTCCGGGACACGACAAGAGACCCAGTACTTC
TRBD2 TRBJ2-5 TRBV20-1 many CSARNGERDRETQYF TGCAGTGCTAGAAATGGCGAGCGGGATCGGGAGACCCAGTACTTC
. TRBJ2-3 TRBV5-1 many CASSLEWSTDTQYF TGCGCCAGCAGCTTGGAATGGAGCACAGATACGCAGTATTTT
TRBD1 TRBJ2-2 TRBV18 many CASSPRDRLTGELFF TGTGCCAGCTCACCGAGGGACAGGCTCACCGGGGAGCTGTTTTTT
. TRBJ2-7 TRBV28 many CASRALGEQYF TGTGCCAGCAGGGCCCTAGGGGAGCAGTACTTC
TRBD2 TRBJ2-1 TRBV20-1 many CSARGREPVNEQFF TGCAGTGCTAGGGGGCGGGAGCCGGTCAATGAGCAGTTCTTC
TRBD1 TRBJ1-2 TRBV7-9 few CASNPRDSFYDGYTF TGTGCCAGCAACCCTCGGGACAGCTTCTATGATGGCTACACCTTC
. TRBJ1-2 TRBV24-1 many CATSDETAGYTF TGTGCCACCAGTGATGAGACAGCTGGCTACACCTTC
. TRBJ1-3 TRBV29-1 . CSVISPGNTIYF TGCAGCGTCATTTCACCTGGAAACACCATATATTTT
. TRBJ2-6 TRBV11-2 many CASRALRGIDSGANVLTF TGTGCCAGCAGGGCACTCAGGGGAATAGACTCTGGGGCCAACGTCCTGACTTTC
TRBD1 TRBJ1-5 TRBV5-1 many CASSRGQGGQPQHF TGCGCCAGCAGCAGAGGACAGGGCGGTCAGCCCCAGCATTTT
. TRBJ2-7 TRBV6-5 many CASSYSLNRDSRPYEQYF TGTGCCAGCAGTTACTCGCTTAACAGGGATTCTAGGCCCTACGAGCAGTACTTC
TRBD1 TRBJ2-7 TRBV30 many CAWSKGTAYEQYF TGTGCCTGGAGTAAAGGGACAGCCTACGAGCAGTACTTC
TRBD1 TRBJ2-2 TRBV27 few CASRGVGQGNTGELFF TGTGCCAGCAGAGGGGTCGGACAGGGAAACACCGGGGAGCTGTTTTTT
. TRBJ1-2 TRBV12-3/TRBV12-4 many CASSLGGSGQKLIGYTF TGTGCCAGCAGTTTAGGGGGGTCCGGACAGAAGCTAATCGGCTACACCTTC
. TRBJ2-5 TRBV5-1 . CASSPGGRSQETQYF TGCGCCAGCAGCCCCGGGGGGCGTTCACAAGAGACCCAGTACTTC
. TRBJ1-6 TRBV7-9 few CASSFWGLNNSPLHF TGTGCCAGCAGCTTCTGGGGCTTGAATAATTCACCCCTCCACTTT
. TRBJ2-6 TRBV19 many CASRSHGLSGANVLTF TGTGCCAGTAGGTCCCACGGCCTCTCTGGGGCCAACGTCCTGACTTTC
TRBD1 TRBJ1-2 TRBV20-1 many CSAGQGSRDYGYTF TGCAGTGCTGGACAGGGGTCGAGAGACTATGGCTACACCTTC
TRBD2 TRBJ2-1 TRBV24-1 few CATSDFLGSGNSNNEQFF TGTGCCACCAGTGATTTTCTGGGTAGCGGGAATTCAAACAATGAGCAGTTCTTC
TRBD1 TRBJ2-7 TRBV28 many CASSPIQGSLHEQYF TGTGCCAGCAGTCCTATACAGGGGAGTCTCCACGAGCAGTACTTC
. TRBJ2-7 TRBV20-1 many CSAFTGPDYEQYF TGCAGTGCTTTTACAGGGCCTGACTACGAGCAGTACTTC
TRBD2 TRBJ2-1 TRBV11-3 few CASSVSGGARSYNEQFF TGTGCCAGCAGCGTTAGCGGGGGGGCCCGATCCTACAATGAGCAGTTCTTC
. TRBJ2-3 TRBV28 many CASSSPRGASTDTQYF TGTGCCAGCAGTTCCCCCCGGGGGGCCTCCACAGATACGCAGTATTTT